This T cell receptor beta chain was documented in a study of beta chain features in type 1 diabetes (dated by TCRdb to 2016 to 2019). Describing the broader study: No differences in mean age, gender distribution, total cell number or subset yield were found between patients and healthy donors. Regulatory and stem cell-like memory subsets were obtained from only 8 patients and roughly eight healthy donors, while naive and central memory subsets were obtained from all 28 donors. The study compared TCRB repertoires of sorted circulating CD4+ T cell subsets between recently diagnosed type 1 diabetes patients and matched healthy donors. Across all samples, roughly 110,000,000 sorted cells were examined, and cell number per subset correlated strongly with RNA yield. Study-wide conclusions, independent of this receptor: Naive, central memory and regulatory TCRB repertoires appeared to be more similar among patients than among healthy donors. At VDJ recombination sites, patients with type 1 diabetes made fewer insertions and deleted more nucleotides, a pattern implying thymic rearrangement abnormalities. PCR might favor shorter templates, but patient and control samples were amplified and corrected together, so any skew would affect both groups equally. A moderate but significant shortening of TCRB CDR3 length was observed in type 1 diabetes patients in all four CD4+ subsets. Because cDNA was sequenced instead of genomic DNA, activated cells with high expression could be over-represented, although the groups did not differ in activation or CD3 levels. Only small numbers of individuals were included in the HLA sub-analyses, which left unresolved whether HLA type had any influence on TCRB rearrangement.

Each donor gave one peripheral blood draw, approximately 110 mL on average, collected into heparinised tubes. Naive, central memory, regulatory and stem cell-like memory CD4+ T cells were sorted on a BD FACSAria II using a panel including CD45RO, CCR7, CD25, CD127, CD95 and CD27. A purity above 98% was achieved for all sorted populations. Right away, PBMCs were isolated by Lymphoprep density gradient centrifugation and were stained directly, with no culture step. So that batch effects would be minimized, each experiment stained and sorted samples in pairs, pairing one healthy donor with one patient. Remarks on this clone: Its specific antigen is unknown. The sample holds no much larger clone one base away, and base qualities are not on file.

The High Capacity cDNA Reverse Transcription Kit was used to reverse transcribe all of the isolated RNA, meaning that expressed TCRB transcripts were what got sequenced. Deep immunoSEQ sequencing was performed on naive, central memory and regulatory T cell samples, with an average of about 3.57 million total reads per sample. After sorted cells were lysed in RLT buffer, RNA was extracted with DNase-treated RNeasy Micro or Mini kits, with the choice depending on cell number. Each cell subset was processed separately to prevent cross-contamination, with patient and healthy donor samples processed together. The immunoSEQ multiplex PCR was used to amplify TCRB sequences from cDNA, generating 87-bp fragments that spanned the CDR3 region. Sequencing of the amplicons was performed on the Illumina HiSeq platform. The source study handled its data this way. Synthetic template baselines were used to correct PCR bias computationally, reads within Hamming distance 2 were collapsed, and singletons that could not be merged were discarded. Reads were aligned to IMGT to assign V, D and J genes, CDR3 length, and insertions or deletions at six rearrangement sites. Within each subset, clonotype counts were normalized to the number of sorted cells before true diversity and Gini coefficients were calculated with the tcR R package. The overlap coefficient, calculated on TCRB nucleotide sequences, was used to measure repertoire sharing. Out-of-frame TCRB sequences from naive cells were analyzed to stand in for the pre-selection repertoire. Not all clones reach the TCRdb copy of this immuneACCESS table, which keeps in-frame sequences only. Checked studies attribute under half of the gap to unresolved V genes and leave the rest unexplained. For V, J and clone size, that table is used; D and trimming come from the DNA. The sample table contains some 250,000 clones; only one count was recorded for approximately 15% of them. Approximately 0.018% of the sample rests with the top ten.

This TCR was recovered from a man younger than 40 with type 1 diabetes. The sequencing sample was made of naive CD4+ T cells from blood. In the paper's terms, the cell subset or site label means: true naive CD4+ T cells.

This receptor has the CDR3 CASSSDRNYYGYTF. The DNA reads TGTGCCAGCAGCTCGGACAGGAATTACTATGGCTACACCTTC. The V and J genes are TRBV7-9 and TRBJ1-2, and TRBD1 matches 7 of the central bases. The germline V end is reduced by 4 bases and the J end by 3 bases; junction bases left unmatched: 5. Looking up the germline V gene (reference sequence) yields CDR1 SEHNR and CDR2 FQNEAQ. The CDR3 sequence holds 14 residues, the cysteine and phenylalanine included. Kept here is only the CDR3 DNA, which spans 42 bases and is read in frame from base 1. Reference TRBV7-9 and TRBJ1-2 genes cover what lies past the CDR3, so the full variable domain is DTGVSQNPRHKITKRGQNVTFRCDPISEHNRLYWYRQTLGQGPEFLTYFQNEAQLEKSRLLSDRFSAERPKGSFSTLEIQRTEQGDSAMYLCASSSDRNYYGYTFGSGTRLTVV.